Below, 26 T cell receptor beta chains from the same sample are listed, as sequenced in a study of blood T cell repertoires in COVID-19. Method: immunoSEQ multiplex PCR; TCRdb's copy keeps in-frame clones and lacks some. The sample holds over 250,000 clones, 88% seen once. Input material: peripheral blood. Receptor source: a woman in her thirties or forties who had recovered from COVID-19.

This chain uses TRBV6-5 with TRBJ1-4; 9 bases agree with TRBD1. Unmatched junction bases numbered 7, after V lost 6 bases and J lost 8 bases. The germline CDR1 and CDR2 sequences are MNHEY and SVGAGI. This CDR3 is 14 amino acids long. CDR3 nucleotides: TGTGCCAGCAGCCGCGGACAGGGGTTCGAAAAACTGTTTTTT. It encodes CASSRGQGFEKLFF.

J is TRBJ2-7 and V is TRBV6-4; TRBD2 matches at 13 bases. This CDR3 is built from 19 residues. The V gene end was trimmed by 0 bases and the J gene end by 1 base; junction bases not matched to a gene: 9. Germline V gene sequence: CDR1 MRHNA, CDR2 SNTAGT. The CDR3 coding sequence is TGTGCCAGCAGTGACTCAGGACTAGCGGGAGCCCACGGGTCCTACGAGCAGTACTTC. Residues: CASSDSGLAGAHGSYEQYF.

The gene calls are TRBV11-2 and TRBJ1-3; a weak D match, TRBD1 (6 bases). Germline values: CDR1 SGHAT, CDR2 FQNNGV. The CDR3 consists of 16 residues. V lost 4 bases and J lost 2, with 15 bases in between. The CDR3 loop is CASSSRGGSAGNTIYF. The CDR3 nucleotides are TGTGCCAGCAGCTCACGAGGGGGTAGTGCTGGAAACACCATATATTTT.

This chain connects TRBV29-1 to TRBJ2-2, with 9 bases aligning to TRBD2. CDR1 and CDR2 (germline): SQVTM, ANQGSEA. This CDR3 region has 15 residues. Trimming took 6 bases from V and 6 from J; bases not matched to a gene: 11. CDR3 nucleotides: TGCAGCGTAGTGTTGCGGGAGGGGTCCGCCGGGGAGCTGTTTTTT. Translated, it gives CSVVLREGSAGELFF.

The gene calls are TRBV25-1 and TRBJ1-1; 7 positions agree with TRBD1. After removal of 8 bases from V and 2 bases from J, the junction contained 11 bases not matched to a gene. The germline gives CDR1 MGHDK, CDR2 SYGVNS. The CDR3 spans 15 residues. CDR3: CASDALGTDNTEAFF. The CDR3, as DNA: TGTGCCAGCGATGCTTTGGGGACAGATAACACTGAAGCTTTCTTT.

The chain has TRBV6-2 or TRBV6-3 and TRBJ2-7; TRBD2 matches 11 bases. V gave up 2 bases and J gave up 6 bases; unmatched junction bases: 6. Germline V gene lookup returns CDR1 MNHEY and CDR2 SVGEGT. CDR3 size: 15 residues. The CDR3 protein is CASSYHSGRAGEQYV. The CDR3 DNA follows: TGTGCCAGCAGTTACCATAGCGGGAGGGCCGGCGAGCAGTACGTC.

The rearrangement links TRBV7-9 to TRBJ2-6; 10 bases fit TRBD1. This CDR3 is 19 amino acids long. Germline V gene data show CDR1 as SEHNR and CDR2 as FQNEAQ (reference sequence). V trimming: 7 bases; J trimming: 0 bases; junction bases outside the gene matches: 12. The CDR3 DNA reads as TGTGCCAGCACCCCCCCTGCGGGACAGGGGAGCTCTGGGGCCAACGTCCTGACTTTC. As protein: CASTPPAGQGSSGANVLTF.

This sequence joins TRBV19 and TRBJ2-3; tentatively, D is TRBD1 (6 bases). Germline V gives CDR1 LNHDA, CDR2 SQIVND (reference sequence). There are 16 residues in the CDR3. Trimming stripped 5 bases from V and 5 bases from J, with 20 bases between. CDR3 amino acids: CASSPGHRRAGDTQYF. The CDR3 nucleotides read TGTGCCAGTAGTCCGGGACACCGAAGGGCGGGAGATACGCAGTATTTT. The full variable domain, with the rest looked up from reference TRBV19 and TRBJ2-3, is DGGITQSPKYLFRKEGQNVTLSCEQNLNHDAMYWYRQDPGQGLRLIYYSQIVNDFQKGDIAEGYSVSREKKESFPLTVTSAQKNPTAFYLCASSPGHRRAGDTQYFGPGTRLTVL.

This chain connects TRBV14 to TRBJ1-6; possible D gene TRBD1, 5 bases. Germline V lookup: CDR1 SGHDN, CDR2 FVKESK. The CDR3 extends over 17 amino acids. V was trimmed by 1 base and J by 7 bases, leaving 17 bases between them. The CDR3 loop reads CASSQAAGFYANSPLHF. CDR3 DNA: TGTGCCAGCAGCCAAGCGGCAGGGTTCTACGCAAATTCACCCCTCCACTTT.

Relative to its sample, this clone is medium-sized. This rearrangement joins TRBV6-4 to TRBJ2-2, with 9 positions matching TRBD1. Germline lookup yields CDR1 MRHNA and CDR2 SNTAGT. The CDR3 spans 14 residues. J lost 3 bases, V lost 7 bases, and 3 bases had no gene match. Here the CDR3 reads CASTQGADTGELFF. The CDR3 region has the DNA TGTGCCAGCACACAGGGGGCGGACACCGGGGAGCTGTTTTTT.

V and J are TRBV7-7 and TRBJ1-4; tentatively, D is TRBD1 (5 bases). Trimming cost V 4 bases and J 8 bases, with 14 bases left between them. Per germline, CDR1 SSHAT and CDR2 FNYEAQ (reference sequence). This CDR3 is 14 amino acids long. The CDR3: CASSSDRPKEKLFF. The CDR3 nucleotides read TGTGCCAGCAGCTCCGACAGACCCAAGGAAAAACTGTTTTTT.

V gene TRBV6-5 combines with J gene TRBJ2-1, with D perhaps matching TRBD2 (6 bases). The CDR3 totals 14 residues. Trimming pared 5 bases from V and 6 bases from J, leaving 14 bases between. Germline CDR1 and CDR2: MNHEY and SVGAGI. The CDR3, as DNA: TGTGCCAGCAGTCGTCCGGGAGCTGGCAATGAGCAGTTCTTC. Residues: CASSRPGAGNEQFF.

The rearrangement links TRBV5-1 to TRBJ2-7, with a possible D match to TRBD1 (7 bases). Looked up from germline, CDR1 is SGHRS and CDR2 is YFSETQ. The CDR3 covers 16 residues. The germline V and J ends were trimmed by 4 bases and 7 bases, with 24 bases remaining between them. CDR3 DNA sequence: TGCGCCAGCAGCGGGGGGACAGCTACCCCTCCTCGGGAGCAGTACTTC. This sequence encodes CASSGGTATPPREQYF. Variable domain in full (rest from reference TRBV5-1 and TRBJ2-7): KAGVTQTPRYLIKTRGQQVTLSCSPISGHRSVSWYQQTPGQGLQFLFEYFSETQRNKGNFPGRFSGRQFSNSRSEMNVSTLELGDSALYLCASSGGTATPPREQYFGPGTRLTVT.

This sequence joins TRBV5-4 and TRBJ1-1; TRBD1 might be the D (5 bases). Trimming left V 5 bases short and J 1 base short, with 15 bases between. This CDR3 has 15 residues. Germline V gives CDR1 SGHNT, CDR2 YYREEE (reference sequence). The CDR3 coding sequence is TGTGCCAGCAGTGGGAATGGGGCCCCGAACACTGAAGCTTTCTTT. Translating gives CASSGNGAPNTEAFF.

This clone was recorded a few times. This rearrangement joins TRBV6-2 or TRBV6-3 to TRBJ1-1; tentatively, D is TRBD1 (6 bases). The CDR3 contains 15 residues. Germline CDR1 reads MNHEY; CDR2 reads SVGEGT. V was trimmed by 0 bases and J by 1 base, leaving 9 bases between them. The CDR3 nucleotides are TGTGCCAGCAGTTACTCGGACAGATGGAACACTGAAGCTTTCTTT. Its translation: CASSYSDRWNTEAFF.

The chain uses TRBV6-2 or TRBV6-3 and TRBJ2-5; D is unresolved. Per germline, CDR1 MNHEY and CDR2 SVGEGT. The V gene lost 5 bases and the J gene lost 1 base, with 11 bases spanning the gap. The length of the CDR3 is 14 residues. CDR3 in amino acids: CASSPSPPQETQYF. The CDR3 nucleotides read TGTGCCAGCAGTCCCAGTCCCCCCCAAGAGACCCAGTACTTC.

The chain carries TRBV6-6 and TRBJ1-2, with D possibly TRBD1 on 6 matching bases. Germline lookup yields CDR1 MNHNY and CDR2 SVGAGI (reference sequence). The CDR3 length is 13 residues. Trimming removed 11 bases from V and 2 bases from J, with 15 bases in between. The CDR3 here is CAAGGGGNYGYTF. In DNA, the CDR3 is TGTGCCGCAGGCGGGGGGGGCAACTATGGCTACACCTTC.

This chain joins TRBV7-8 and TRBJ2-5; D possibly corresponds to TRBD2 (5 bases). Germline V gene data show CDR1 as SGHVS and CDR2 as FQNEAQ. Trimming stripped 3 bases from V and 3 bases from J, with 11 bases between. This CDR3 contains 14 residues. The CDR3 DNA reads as TGTGCCAGCAGCTTGGGAGTTGGGAAAGAGACCCAGTACTTC. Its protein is CASSLGVGKETQYF.

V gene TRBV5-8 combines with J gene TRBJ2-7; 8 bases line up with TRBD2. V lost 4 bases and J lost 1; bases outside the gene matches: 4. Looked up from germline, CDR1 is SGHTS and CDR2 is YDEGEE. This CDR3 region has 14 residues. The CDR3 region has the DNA TGTGCCAGCAGCCGGGCGGGGGGTTCCTACGAGCAGTACTTC. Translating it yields CASSRAGGSYEQYF.

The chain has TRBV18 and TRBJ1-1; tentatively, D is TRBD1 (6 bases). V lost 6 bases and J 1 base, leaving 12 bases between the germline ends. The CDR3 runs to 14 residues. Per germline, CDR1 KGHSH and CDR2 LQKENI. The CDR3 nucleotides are TGTGCCAGCTCGCTCGACAGGCAGAACACTGAAGCTTTCTTT. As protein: CASSLDRQNTEAFF.

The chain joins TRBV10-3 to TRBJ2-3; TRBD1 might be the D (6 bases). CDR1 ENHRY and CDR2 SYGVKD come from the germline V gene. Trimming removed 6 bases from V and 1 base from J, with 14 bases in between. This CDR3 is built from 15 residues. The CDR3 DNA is TGTGCCATCAGCCATGGACAGTACCGCACAGATACGCAGTATTTT. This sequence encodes CAISHGQYRTDTQYF.

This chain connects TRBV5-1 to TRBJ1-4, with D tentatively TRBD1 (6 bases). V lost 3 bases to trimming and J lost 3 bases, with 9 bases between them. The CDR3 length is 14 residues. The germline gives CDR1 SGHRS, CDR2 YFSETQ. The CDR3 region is CASSWGGPNEKLFF. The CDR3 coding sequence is TGCGCCAGCAGCTGGGGGGGCCCTAATGAAAAACTGTTTTTT.

The CDR3 coding sequence is TGTGCCAGTAGTATTAGCCACGACTTTCGGGTATGGCCCCCTGAAGCTTTCTTT. Translating it yields CASSISHDFRVWPPEAFF. The rearrangement joins TRBV19 to TRBJ1-1; D gene ambiguous. The CDR3 totals 18 residues. Per the germline V gene, CDR1 is LNHDA and CDR2 is SQIVND (reference sequence). V was shortened by 3 bases and J by 6 bases, with 26 bases between the two germline ends.

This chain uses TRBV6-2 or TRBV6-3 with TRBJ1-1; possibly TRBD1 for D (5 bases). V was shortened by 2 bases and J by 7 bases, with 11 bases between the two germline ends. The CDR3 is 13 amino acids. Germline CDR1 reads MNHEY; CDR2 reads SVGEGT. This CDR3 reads CASSYLTVREAFF. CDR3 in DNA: TGTGCCAGCAGTTACCTGACAGTCCGTGAAGCTTTCTTT.

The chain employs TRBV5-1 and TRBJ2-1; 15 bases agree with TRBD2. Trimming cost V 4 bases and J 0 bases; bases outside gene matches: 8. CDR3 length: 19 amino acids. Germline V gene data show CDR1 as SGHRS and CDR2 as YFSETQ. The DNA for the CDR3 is TGCGCCAGCAGCACGGGGGGACTAGCGGGAGGACCCTCCTACAATGAGCAGTTCTTC. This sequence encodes CASSTGGLAGGPSYNEQFF.

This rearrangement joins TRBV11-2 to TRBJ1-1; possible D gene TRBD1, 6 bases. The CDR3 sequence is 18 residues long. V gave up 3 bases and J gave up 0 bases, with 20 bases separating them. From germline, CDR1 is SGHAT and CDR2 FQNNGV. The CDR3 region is CASSFPSTGQRVNTEAFF. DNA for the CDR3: TGTGCCAGCAGCTTCCCCTCAACAGGGCAGAGGGTGAACACTGAAGCTTTCTTT.